The 4 T cell receptor beta chains below come from one sample, sequenced in a study of control samples from healthy donors and cancer patients. Repertoires were generated with immunoSEQ multiplex PCR, while TCRdb's copy carries only in-frame clones and drops some. The sample consists of roughly 74,000 clones, approximately 94% of them appearing once. Specimen: blood. These receptors came from a woman aged 18-29 years in good health.

The chain combines TRBV9 with TRBJ2-1; 9 bases are a match to TRBD1. Germline trimming cut 2 bases from V and 7 bases from J; bases unmatched to any gene: 19. This CDR3 is built from 19 residues. CDR1 is SGDLS and CDR2 is YYNGEE in the germline V gene. In nucleotides, the CDR3 is TGTGCCAGCAGCGTGTACGGGACAGGGCGGCGTGGATTGGAGAATGAGCAGTTCTTC. It is translated as CASSVYGTGRRGLENEQFF.

The J gene is TRBJ1-2, the V gene TRBV28; no clear D. Germline-derived CDR1 and CDR2 are MDHEN and SYDVKM. This CDR3 contains 14 residues. Trimming stripped 7 bases from V and 0 bases from J, with 12 bases between. CDR3 sequence reads: CASNTLSPNYGYTF. DNA of the CDR3: TGTGCCAGCAACACACTCAGTCCTAACTATGGCTACACCTTC.

The J gene is TRBJ2-2, the V gene TRBV19; 9 positions match TRBD1. Germline-derived CDR1 and CDR2 are LNHDA and SQIVND (reference sequence). This CDR3 is 15 amino acids long. V lost 5 bases to trimming and J lost 3 bases; unmatched junction nucleotides: 4. The CDR3 here is CASSFTGGDTGELFF. The CDR3 region has the DNA TGTGCCAGTAGTTTCACAGGGGGCGACACCGGGGAGCTGTTTTTT. The full variable domain, with the rest looked up from reference TRBV19 and TRBJ2-2, is DGGITQSPKYLFRKEGQNVTLSCEQNLNHDAMYWYRQDPGQGLRLIYYSQIVNDFQKGDIAEGYSVSREKKESFPLTVTSAQKNPTAFYLCASSFTGGDTGELFFGEGSRLTVL.

This CDR3 is CASSGQGAGGNTIYF. CDR3 in DNA: TGCGCCAGCAGTGGACAGGGGGCGGGCGGAAACACCATATATTTT. The V and J genes are TRBV5-1 and TRBJ1-3; 11 bases map to TRBD1. Germline V lookup: CDR1 SGHRS, CDR2 YFSETQ. After removal of 5 bases from V and 4 bases from J, the junction contained 5 bases not matched to a gene. CDR3 length: 15 residues.